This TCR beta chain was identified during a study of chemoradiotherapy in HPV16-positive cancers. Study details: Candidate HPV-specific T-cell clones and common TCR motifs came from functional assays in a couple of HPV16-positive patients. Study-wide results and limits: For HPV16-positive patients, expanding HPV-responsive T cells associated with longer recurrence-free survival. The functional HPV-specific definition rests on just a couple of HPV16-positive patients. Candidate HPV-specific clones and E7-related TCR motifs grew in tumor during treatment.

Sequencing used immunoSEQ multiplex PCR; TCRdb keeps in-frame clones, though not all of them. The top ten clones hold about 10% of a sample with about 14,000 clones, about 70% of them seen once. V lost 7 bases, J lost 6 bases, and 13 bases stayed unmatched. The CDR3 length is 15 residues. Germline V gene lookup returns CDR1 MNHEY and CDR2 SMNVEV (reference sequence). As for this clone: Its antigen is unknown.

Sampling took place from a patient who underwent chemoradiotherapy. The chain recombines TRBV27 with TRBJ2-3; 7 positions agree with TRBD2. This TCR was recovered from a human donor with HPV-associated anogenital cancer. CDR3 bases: TGTGCCAGCAAAATTTGGGGCGGGAGAATGGATACGCAGTATTTT. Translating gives CASKIWGGRMDTQYF.